This is a list of T cell receptor beta chains from one sample in a study of vaccination effects on CD4 cells after COVID-19. No antigens are known for them. Measured with immunoSEQ multiplex PCR; TCRdb has only the in-frame clones, and not every one. The data hold under 40,000 clones, with about 71% observed a single time. The input for sequencing was CD4+ T cells from PBMCs cultured without peptide, taken before COVID-19 vaccination. The receptors shown here come from a human donor who received a COVID-19 vaccine. The CDR3 runs from the conserved cysteine through the conserved F or W. Each record gives: J gene, D gene, V gene, clone size, CDR3 DNA, CDR3 protein. The D gene is left open where the match is weak. Where a row states a size, it is once, few, many or the class of an expanded clone; other rows omit it.

j_call: TRBJ2-5; d_call: NA; v_call: TRBV7-9; clone_size: few; cdr3_nt: TGTGCCAGCAGTTGGGCCCAGGGCCCCCAAGAGACCCAGTACTTC; cdr3_aa: CASSWAQGPQETQYF
j_call: TRBJ1-1; d_call: NA; v_call: TRBV7-6; clone_size: NA; cdr3_nt: TGTGCCAGCAGCTTAGAGGTGGGGGCAAAAGGAGAAGCTTTCTTT; cdr3_aa: CASSLEVGAKGEAFF
j_call: TRBJ1-3; d_call: NA; v_call: TRBV5-4; clone_size: NA; cdr3_nt: TGTGCCAGCAGCTTCTCAGGGTTCCCTGGAAACACCATATATTTT; cdr3_aa: CASSFSGFPGNTIYF
j_call: TRBJ2-3; d_call: TRBD2; v_call: TRBV4-1; clone_size: NA; cdr3_nt: TGCGCCAGCAGCCAGCTTATCCGGGGGGGTACGCAGTATTTT; cdr3_aa: CASSQLIRGGTQYF
j_call: TRBJ2-3; d_call: TRBD2; v_call: TRBV9; clone_size: few; cdr3_nt: TGTGCCAGCAGCCTTAGCGGGAGTGGTAACACAGATACGCAGTATTTT; cdr3_aa: CASSLSGSGNTDTQYF
j_call: TRBJ2-5; d_call: NA; v_call: TRBV11-2; clone_size: NA; cdr3_nt: TGTGCCAGCAGCCCGCGGGGGCAGACCCAGTACTTC; cdr3_aa: CASSPRGQTQYF
j_call: TRBJ2-7; d_call: NA; v_call: TRBV3-1/TRBV3-2; clone_size: few; cdr3_nt: TGTGCCAGCAGCCAAGTTTCGGGTGGTGGTTACGAGCAGTACTTC; cdr3_aa: CASSQVSGGGYEQYF
j_call: TRBJ1-2; d_call: TRBD1; v_call: TRBV28; clone_size: medium-sized; cdr3_nt: TGTGCCAGCAGCAGGGGGGGCCGGGGCTATGGCTACACCTTC; cdr3_aa: CASSRGGRGYGYTF
j_call: TRBJ1-3; d_call: NA; v_call: TRBV5-1; clone_size: NA; cdr3_nt: TGCGCCAGCAACCCGTCGGATGACCCAGGAAACACCATATATTTT; cdr3_aa: CASNPSDDPGNTIYF
j_call: TRBJ2-7; d_call: TRBD2; v_call: TRBV6-5; clone_size: NA; cdr3_nt: TGTGCCAGCAGTCCCCGGGCTAGCGGGGGGTTCGAGCAGTACTTC; cdr3_aa: CASSPRASGGFEQYF
j_call: TRBJ1-1; d_call: NA; v_call: TRBV3-1/TRBV3-2; clone_size: few; cdr3_nt: TGTGCCAGCAGCCCCTCCGGGGTTGAAGCTTTCTTT; cdr3_aa: CASSPSGVEAFF
j_call: TRBJ2-7; d_call: TRBD1; v_call: TRBV6-5; clone_size: NA; cdr3_nt: TGTGCCAGCAGGGGGGACAGGGCCGAGCAGTACTTC; cdr3_aa: CASRGDRAEQYF
j_call: TRBJ1-5; d_call: NA; v_call: TRBV19; clone_size: NA; cdr3_nt: TGTGCCAGTAGTATTACGGGGGGCAATCAGCCCCAGCATTTT; cdr3_aa: CASSITGGNQPQHF
j_call: TRBJ2-1; d_call: TRBD2; v_call: TRBV2; clone_size: NA; cdr3_nt: TGTGCCAGCAGTGATGGGGCGGGGGGCTCCTACAATGAGCAGTTCTTC; cdr3_aa: CASSDGAGGSYNEQFF
j_call: TRBJ1-5; d_call: NA; v_call: TRBV21-1; clone_size: NA; cdr3_nt: TGTGCCAGCAGCAAGGCCGACAGGGAGGGAAATATGGCTAGCAATCAGCCCCAGCATTTT; cdr3_aa: CASSKADREGNMASNQPQHF
j_call: TRBJ1-2; d_call: NA; v_call: TRBV29-1; clone_size: NA; cdr3_nt: TGCAGCGTTGAGGACAACTCCTATGGCTACACCTTC; cdr3_aa: CSVEDNSYGYTF
j_call: TRBJ2-1; d_call: TRBD1; v_call: TRBV6-1; clone_size: NA; cdr3_nt: TGTGCCAGCAGTGCGAACCCCATTATACCGGGACAGGACTACAATGAGCAGTTCTTC; cdr3_aa: CASSANPIIPGQDYNEQFF
j_call: TRBJ1-3; d_call: NA; v_call: TRBV2; clone_size: NA; cdr3_nt: TGTGCCAGCAGAGACAATGGAAACACCATATATTTT; cdr3_aa: CASRDNGNTIYF
j_call: TRBJ2-7; d_call: NA; v_call: TRBV19; clone_size: NA; cdr3_nt: TGTGCCAGTAGTATGGGGGTTGGCACAGGAGTTGTCTACGAGCAGTACTTC; cdr3_aa: CASSMGVGTGVVYEQYF
j_call: TRBJ2-7; d_call: NA; v_call: TRBV6-1; clone_size: NA; cdr3_nt: TGTGCCAGCAGTGAACTGGGGTTGTACGAGCAGTACTTC; cdr3_aa: CASSELGLYEQYF
j_call: TRBJ2-1; d_call: TRBD1; v_call: TRBV5-8; clone_size: NA; cdr3_nt: TGTGCCAGCAGCTCCGGGACAGCCCCCTCCTACAATGAGCAGTTCTTC; cdr3_aa: CASSSGTAPSYNEQFF
j_call: TRBJ1-2; d_call: TRBD1; v_call: TRBV12-3/TRBV12-4; clone_size: few; cdr3_nt: TGTGCCAGCAGTGCCGACAGGGCCGGTGGCTACACCTTC; cdr3_aa: CASSADRAGGYTF
j_call: TRBJ1-5; d_call: NA; v_call: TRBV19; clone_size: few; cdr3_nt: TGTGCCAGTGTGGAGGCAAATAGCAATCAGCCCCAGCATTTT; cdr3_aa: CASVEANSNQPQHF
j_call: TRBJ2-5; d_call: NA; v_call: TRBV7-2; clone_size: NA; cdr3_nt: TGTGCCAGCTCCTCCCTGAAAGTAACCCAGTACTTC; cdr3_aa: CASSSLKVTQYF
j_call: TRBJ2-1; d_call: NA; v_call: TRBV13; clone_size: NA; cdr3_nt: TGTGCCAGCAGCTCTGAGGCCAGTGTATCCTACAATGAGCAGTTCTTC; cdr3_aa: CASSSEASVSYNEQFF
j_call: TRBJ1-4; d_call: TRBD1; v_call: TRBV30; clone_size: NA; cdr3_nt: TGTGCCTGGAGTGTCGGGACAGGGGGTGAAAAACTGTTTTTT; cdr3_aa: CAWSVGTGGEKLFF
j_call: TRBJ2-7; d_call: TRBD1; v_call: TRBV5-5; clone_size: NA; cdr3_nt: TGTGCCAGCAGCTGGGGGGACAGGGACTCCTACGAGCAGTACTTC; cdr3_aa: CASSWGDRDSYEQYF
j_call: TRBJ2-7; d_call: NA; v_call: TRBV6-5; clone_size: NA; cdr3_nt: TGTGCCAGCAGTTATTCAGCCAGGTTGAGCTCCTACGAGCAGTACTTC; cdr3_aa: CASSYSARLSSYEQYF
j_call: TRBJ2-3; d_call: NA; v_call: TRBV24-1; clone_size: NA; cdr3_nt: TGTGCCACCAGTGAGCCTAGCTGGGGTACGCAGTATTTT; cdr3_aa: CATSEPSWGTQYF
j_call: TRBJ2-1; d_call: NA; v_call: TRBV6-4; clone_size: NA; cdr3_nt: TGTGCCAGCAGTCGATCTCCCGGACCAAACAATGAGCAGTTCTTC; cdr3_aa: CASSRSPGPNNEQFF
j_call: TRBJ1-1; d_call: TRBD1; v_call: TRBV15; clone_size: few; cdr3_nt: TGTGCCACCAGCAGGGAGGACAGGGTGGCCTCTTTCTTT; cdr3_aa: CATSREDRVASFF
j_call: TRBJ2-3; d_call: NA; v_call: TRBV6-5; clone_size: NA; cdr3_nt: TGTGCCAGCAGTTACTCGGGCGGGGGCCTCTCAGATACGCAGTATTTT; cdr3_aa: CASSYSGGGLSDTQYF
j_call: TRBJ1-4; d_call: NA; v_call: TRBV3-1/TRBV3-2; clone_size: NA; cdr3_nt: TGTGCCAGCAGCCAAGGGGGGGCGAGTGAAAAACTGTTTTTT; cdr3_aa: CASSQGGASEKLFF